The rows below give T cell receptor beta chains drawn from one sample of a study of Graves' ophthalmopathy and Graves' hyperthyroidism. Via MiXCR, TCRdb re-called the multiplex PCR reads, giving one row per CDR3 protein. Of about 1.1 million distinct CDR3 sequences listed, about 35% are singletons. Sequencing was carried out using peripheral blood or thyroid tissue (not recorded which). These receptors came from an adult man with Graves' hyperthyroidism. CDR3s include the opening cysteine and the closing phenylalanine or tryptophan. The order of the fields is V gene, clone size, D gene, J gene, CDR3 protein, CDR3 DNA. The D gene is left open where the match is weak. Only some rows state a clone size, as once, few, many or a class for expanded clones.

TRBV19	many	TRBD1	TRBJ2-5	CASTPDRGHETQYF	TGTGCCAGTACCCCGGACAGGGGGCACGAGACCCAGTACTTC
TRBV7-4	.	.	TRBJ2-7	CASSLSSFGRISYEQYF	TGTGCCAGCAGTTTATCGTCTTTCGGACGGATCTCCTACGAGCAGTACTTC
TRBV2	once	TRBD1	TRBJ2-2	CASRDRERELFF	TGTGCCAGCCGGGACAGGGAAAGGGAGCTGTTTTTT
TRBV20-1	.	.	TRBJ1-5	CSARDPDRLNQPQHF	TGCAGTGCTAGAGACCCGGACAGACTCAATCAGCCCCAGCATTTT
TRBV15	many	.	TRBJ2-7	CATSRPRGTYEQYF	TGTGCCACCAGCAGACCCCGAGGAACCTACGAGCAGTACTTC
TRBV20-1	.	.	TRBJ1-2	CSARDAANYGYTF	TGCAGTGCTAGAGATGCAGCTAACTATGGCTACACCTTC
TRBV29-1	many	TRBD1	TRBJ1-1	CSVRGQANTEAFF	TGCAGCGTCCGGGGACAGGCTAACACTGAAGCTTTCTTT
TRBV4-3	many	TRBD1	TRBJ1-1	CASSQGTGGLNTEAFF	TGCGCCAGCAGCCAAGGTACAGGGGGGTTGAACACTGAAGCTTTCTTT
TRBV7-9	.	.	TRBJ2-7	CASSPVGMRREQYF	TGTGCCAGCAGCCCAGTGGGGATGAGGAGGGAGCAGTACTTC
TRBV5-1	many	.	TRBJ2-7	CASSPGDLLGEQYF	TGCGCCAGCAGCCCCGGGGATCTCCTTGGGGAGCAGTACTTC
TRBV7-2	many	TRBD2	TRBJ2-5	CASSSPTSPETQYF	TGTGCCAGCAGCTCGCCGACTAGCCCGGAGACCCAGTACTTC
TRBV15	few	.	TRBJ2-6	CATSRGAGANVLTF	TGTGCCACCAGCAGGGGAGCTGGGGCCAACGTCCTGACTTTC
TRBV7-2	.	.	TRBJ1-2	CASTGGLGSYGYTF	TGTGCCAGCACCGGAGGGCTTGGCTCCTATGGCTACACCTTC
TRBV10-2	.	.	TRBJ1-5	CASSERVQGDQPQHF	TGTGCCAGCAGTGAAAGGGTCCAGGGAGATCAGCCCCAGCATTTT
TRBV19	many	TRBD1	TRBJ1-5	CASSRQGNQPQHF	TGTGCCAGCAGCCGACAGGGTAATCAGCCCCAGCATTTT
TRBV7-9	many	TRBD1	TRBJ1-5	CASSLEDRGEVSNQPQHF	TGTGCCAGCAGCTTAGAAGACAGGGGGGAAGTAAGCAATCAGCCCCAGCATTTT
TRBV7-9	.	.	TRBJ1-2	CASSGVNRDTYGYTF	TGTGCCAGCAGCGGAGTGAACCGGGACACCTATGGCTACACCTTC
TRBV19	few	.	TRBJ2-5	CASSFKTAGKETQYF	TGTGCCAGTAGCTTCAAGACAGCGGGTAAGGAGACCCAGTACTTC
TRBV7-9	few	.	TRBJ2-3	CASRTDTDTQYF	TGTGCCAGCAGGACCGACACAGATACGCAGTATTTT
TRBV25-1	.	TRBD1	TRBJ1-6	CASTNRDRVYSPLHF	TGTGCCAGCACAAACCGGGACAGGGTGTATTCACCCCTCCACTTT
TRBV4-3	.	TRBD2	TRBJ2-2	CASSQDLGTSGANTGELFF	TGCGCCAGCAGCCAAGATTTGGGGACTAGCGGGGCGAACACCGGGGAGCTGTTTTTT
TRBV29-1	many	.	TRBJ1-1	CSVERGEGTEAFF	TGCAGCGTTGAACGGGGAGAGGGCACTGAAGCTTTCTTT
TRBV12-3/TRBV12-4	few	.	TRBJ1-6	CASTSSDSPLHF	TGTGCCAGCACTTCGTCGGACTCACCCCTCCACTTT
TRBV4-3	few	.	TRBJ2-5	CASSLNLVETQYF	TGCGCCAGCAGCCTCAACTTGGTAGAGACCCAGTACTTC
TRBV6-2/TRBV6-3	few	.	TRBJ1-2	CASSQAPYPGYTF	TGTGCCAGCAGTCAGGCCCCGTATCCTGGCTACACCTTC
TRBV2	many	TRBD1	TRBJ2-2	CASKMGQGATGELFF	TGTGCCAGCAAGATGGGACAGGGAGCGACCGGGGAGCTGTTTTTT
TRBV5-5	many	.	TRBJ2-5	CASSLVGRTYQETQYF	TGTGCCAGCAGCTTGGTCGGCAGAACCTACCAAGAGACCCAGTACTTC
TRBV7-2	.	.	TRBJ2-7	CASSLEVRESEQYF	TGTGCCAGCAGCTTAGAGGTCAGGGAATCCGAGCAGTACTTC
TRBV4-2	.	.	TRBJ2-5	CASSQKGVQGDQETQYF	TGTGCCAGCAGCCAAAAAGGGGTACAGGGAGACCAAGAGACCCAGTACTTC
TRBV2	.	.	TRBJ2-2	CASRDQGKPTGELFF	TGTGCCAGCAGGGATCAAGGAAAACCCACCGGGGAGCTGTTTTTT
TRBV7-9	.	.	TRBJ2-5	CASSLVAGDDETQYF	TGTGCCAGCAGCTTGGTAGCAGGGGATGATGAGACCCAGTACTTC
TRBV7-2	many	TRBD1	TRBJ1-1	CASSSGTGGANTEAFF	TGTGCCAGCAGCTCTGGGACAGGGGGCGCGAACACTGAAGCTTTCTTT
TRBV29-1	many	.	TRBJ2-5	CSVELQGSSAETQYF	TGCAGCGTTGAACTACAGGGTAGTAGTGCAGAGACCCAGTACTTC
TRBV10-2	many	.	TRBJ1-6	CASSDGGNDGINSPLHF	TGCGCCAGCAGTGATGGAGGGAATGACGGGATTAATTCACCCCTCCACTTT
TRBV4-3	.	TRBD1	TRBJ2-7	CASSYTGTGAAEQYF	TGCGCCAGCAGCTATACCGGGACAGGGGCCGCCGAGCAGTACTTC
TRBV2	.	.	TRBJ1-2	CASSTREPGTRNGYTF	TGTGCCAGCAGCACCCGAGAGCCCGGGACACGTAATGGCTACACCTTC
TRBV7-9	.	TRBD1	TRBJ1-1	CASQTGVNTEAFF	TGTGCCAGTCAGACAGGGGTGAACACTGAAGCTTTCTTT
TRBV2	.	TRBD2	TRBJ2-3	CASRRPPAGGPHF	TGTGCCAGCAGACGTCCTCCTGCGGGGGGGCCCCATTTT
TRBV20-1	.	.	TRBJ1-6	CSARDFGHISSYNSPLHF	TGCAGTGCTAGAGATTTTGGACATATAAGCTCCTATAATTCACCCCTCCACTTT
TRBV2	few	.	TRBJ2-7	CASSYYREFEQYF	TGTGCCAGCAGTTACTACAGGGAGTTCGAGCAGTACTTC
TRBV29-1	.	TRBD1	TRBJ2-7	CSVEPGQGREQYF	TGCAGCGTTGAACCGGGACAGGGCCGCGAGCAGTACTTC